Below are 24 T cell receptor beta chains sequenced from a single sample in a study of PD-L1 blockade in urothelial cancer. Method: immunoSEQ multiplex PCR; TCRdb's copy keeps in-frame clones and lacks some. The sample carries around 27,000 clones, approximately 79% recorded once. The source was PBMCs, collected around atezolizumab (anti-PD-L1) treatment. Receptors were obtained from a man aged 50-60 years with urothelial cancer.

The chain recombines TRBV2 with TRBJ2-7; 10 positions agree with TRBD1. With V trimmed by 6 bases and J by 3 bases, 8 bases remained unmatched. Germline CDR1 SNHLY, CDR2 FYNNEI. The CDR3 length is 15 residues. CDR3 amino acids: CASRNGQGVDYEQYF. DNA of the CDR3: TGTGCCAGCAGGAACGGACAGGGGGTCGACTACGAGCAGTACTTC.

The CDR3 DNA reads TGTGCCAGCAGCTTGCCGAACATGAACACTGAAGCTTTCTTT. It is translated as CASSLPNMNTEAFF. The chain employs TRBV5-4 and TRBJ1-1, with D unresolved. V lost 1 base and J lost 0, with 7 bases in between. The CDR3 covers 14 residues. Germline lookup yields CDR1 SGHNT and CDR2 YYREEE (reference sequence).

CDR3 nucleotides: TGTGCCAGCAGCTTAGGCCCCCCCACGGGTAGCGGGGAGACCCAGTACTTC. Translation gives CASSLGPPTGSGETQYF. The V and J genes are TRBV5-6 and TRBJ2-5, with TRBD2 matching over 7 bases. Germline CDR1 is SGHDT and CDR2 is YYEEEE. The CDR3 is made up of 17 amino acids. V was clipped by 2 bases and J by 5 bases; unmatched bases: 15.

The V and J genes are TRBV4-1 and TRBJ2-1; no reliable D call. CDR1 is MGHRA, CDR2 YSYEKL, per germline. This CDR3 contains 14 residues. The germline V and J ends were trimmed by 1 base and 7 bases, with 11 bases remaining between them. The CDR3 region has the DNA TGCGCCAGCAGCCAAGCTATCTCGCGGAATGAGCAGTTCTTC. This translates into CASSQAISRNEQFF.

The chain is built from TRBV10-3 and TRBJ2-5; 7 bases are shared with TRBD2. CDR3 size: 12 residues. Germline values: CDR1 ENHRY, CDR2 SYGVKD. V was pared by 10 bases and J by 6 bases, with 8 bases of the junction left unmatched. CDR3 region: CATARGGKTQYF. The CDR3 bases are TGTGCCACGGCGAGGGGAGGGAAGACCCAGTACTTC.

The chain has TRBV10-3 and TRBJ2-1; possible D gene TRBD2, 5 bases. Germline values: CDR1 ENHRY, CDR2 SYGVKD. There are 14 residues in the CDR3. Trimming stripped 3 bases from V and 7 bases from J, with 13 bases between. CDR3 region: CAISDPSLGNEQFF. CDR3 bases: TGTGCCATCAGTGACCCCTCACTAGGGAATGAGCAGTTCTTC.

The genes are TRBV2 and TRBJ1-4, with a weak D call TRBD1 (6 bases). The germline gives CDR1 SNHLY, CDR2 FYNNEI. This CDR3 region has 13 residues. V lost 11 bases to trimming and J lost 4 bases, with 14 bases between them. In nucleotides, the CDR3 is TGTGCCGGACAGAAGGATTATAATGAAAAACTGTTTTTT. Amino acid sequence: CAGQKDYNEKLFF.

V is TRBV5-1 and J is TRBJ2-3; D is perhaps TRBD2 (5 bases). V shed 4 bases and J shed 0 bases, with 9 bases lying between them. Germline CDR1 and CDR2: SGHRS and YFSETQ. The CDR3 has 14 amino acids. This CDR3 reads CASSARTSTDTQYF. The DNA of the CDR3 is TGCGCCAGCAGCGCTAGGACTAGCACAGATACGCAGTATTTT.

This chain uses TRBV28 with TRBJ1-4; TRBD1 matches at 9 bases. CDR1 and CDR2 from the germline V gene are MDHEN and SYDVKM. V dropped 5 bases and J dropped 9; count of bases not matched to a gene: 7. The CDR3 has 14 amino acids. CDR3 region: CASSSTGGFKKLFF. In DNA form, the CDR3 reads TGTGCCAGCAGTAGCACAGGGGGCTTTAAAAAACTGTTTTTT.

The chain recombines TRBV19 with TRBJ2-7; the match to TRBD2 covers 12 bases. The CDR3 spans 15 residues. Per germline, CDR1 LNHDA and CDR2 SQIVND (reference sequence). V was clipped by 4 bases and J by 1 base; unmatched bases: 2. The CDR3 coding sequence is TGTGCCAGTAGTAACGGACTAGCGGGATCCTACGAGCAGTACTTC. This codes for CASSNGLAGSYEQYF.

The gene calls are TRBV20-1 and TRBJ1-1; D unresolved. In germline, CDR1 is DFQATT, CDR2 SNEGSKA (reference sequence). The CDR3 is 11 residues long. The germline V and J ends were trimmed by 3 bases and 5 bases, with 7 bases remaining between them. The CDR3 loop is CSARAGTEAFF. CDR3 in DNA: TGCAGTGCTAGGGCCGGGACTGAAGCTTTCTTT.

CDR3 amino acids: CASSSTGPANEKLFF. The DNA of the CDR3 is TGCGCCAGCAGCTCGACAGGGCCGGCTAATGAAAAACTGTTTTTT. The chain joins TRBV5-1 to TRBJ1-4, with 7 positions matching TRBD1. Germline loops: CDR1 SGHRS, CDR2 YFSETQ. The length of the CDR3 is 15 residues. J gave up 3 bases and V 3 bases, and 5 bases lay outside the gene matches.

Remarks on this clone: Other DNA sequences in the same sample also yield this CDR3. V and J are TRBV5-1 and TRBJ2-2, with D possibly matching TRBD2 (6 bases). Germline V gives CDR1 SGHRS, CDR2 YFSETQ. This CDR3 spans 15 amino acids. Trimming cost V 0 bases and J 2 bases, with 8 bases left between them. Here the CDR3 reads CASSLAGVNTGELFF. The CDR3 nucleotides read TGCGCCAGCAGCTTGGCGGGGGTTAACACCGGGGAGCTGTTTTTT.

J is TRBJ2-1 and V is TRBV11-2; 7 bases are a match to TRBD1. CDR3 length: 14 amino acids. CDR1 and CDR2 (germline): SGHAT, FQNNGV. With V trimmed by 5 bases and J by 8 bases, 9 bases remained unmatched. The CDR3 protein is CASSVGDSLDEQFF. DNA for the CDR3: TGTGCCAGCAGCGTCGGGGACAGTCTGGATGAGCAGTTCTTC.

The V call is TRBV27, the J call TRBJ2-2, with TRBD1 as a possible D gene (6 bases). Germline values: CDR1 MNHEY, CDR2 SMNVEV (reference sequence). With 7 bases removed from V and 1 base from J, the gap between germline ends came to 13 bases. CDR3 length: 15 residues. The CDR3 reads CASTLGTMNTGELFF. CDR3 nucleotides: TGTGCCAGCACCTTGGGGACAATGAACACCGGGGAGCTGTTTTTT.

The chain uses TRBV6-6 and TRBJ2-7; D gene uncertain. Germline CDR1 is MNHNY and CDR2 is SVGAGI (reference sequence). V was shortened by 5 bases and J by 1 base, with 6 bases between the two germline ends. The CDR3 covers 12 residues. The CDR3 nucleotides are TGTGCCAGCAGTAAACAGTCCTACGAGCAGTACTTC. Its protein product is CASSKQSYEQYF.

The chain combines TRBV28 with TRBJ1-1, with a possible D match to TRBD1 (6 bases). This CDR3 contains 15 residues. In germline, CDR1 is MDHEN, CDR2 SYDVKM. Trimming took off 3 bases at V and 5 bases at J, with 16 bases between the two ends. The CDR3, as DNA: TGTGCCAGCAGTTTCATACAGGGTAGGGGGACTGAAGCTTTCTTT. It codes for CASSFIQGRGTEAFF.

The chain combines TRBV7-2 with TRBJ2-4, with 9 bases matching TRBD2. Germline CDR1 and CDR2: SGHTA and FQGNSA. With V trimmed by 3 bases and J by 0 bases, 6 bases remained unmatched. The CDR3 extends over 17 amino acids. CDR3 DNA sequence: TGTGCCAGCAGCTTGGGGGCTAGCGGGGTAGCCAAAAACATTCAGTACTTC. This translates into CASSLGASGVAKNIQYF.

The genes are TRBV19 and TRBJ1-5; 8 nucleotides agree with TRBD1. This CDR3 is 17 amino acids long. CDR1 and CDR2 from the germline V gene are LNHDA and SQIVND (reference sequence). J was trimmed by 3 bases and V by 7 bases; bases with no gene match: 14. CDR3 in amino acids: CASTGRGPTNTNQPQHF. The CDR3 DNA follows: TGTGCCAGTACGGGCAGGGGGCCTACAAATACCAATCAGCCCCAGCATTTT.

This sequence joins TRBV5-1 and TRBJ2-1, with a weak D call TRBD1 (6 bases). Germline assignment: CDR1 SGHRS and CDR2 YFSETQ. V shed 4 bases and J shed 0 bases, with 11 bases lying between them. The CDR3 has 15 residues. DNA of the CDR3: TGCGCCAGCAGCCAAGGACAGAGCTCCTACAATGAGCAGTTCTTC. As protein: CASSQGQSSYNEQFF.

This chain connects TRBV2 to TRBJ2-4; 8 nucleotides match TRBD1. The CDR3 is 16 amino acids. From germline, CDR1 is SNHLY and CDR2 FYNNEI. The trim removed 3 bases at V and 1 base at J, leaving 5 bases unmatched. In DNA form, the CDR3 reads TGTGCCAGCAGTGACAGGGGGCATCGTGCCAAAAACATTCAGTACTTC. Protein product: CASSDRGHRAKNIQYF.

The chain has TRBV25-1 and TRBJ1-4; TRBD1 might be the D (5 bases). Germline loops: CDR1 MGHDK, CDR2 SYGVNS. The CDR3 totals 14 residues. Trimming pared 6 bases from V and 10 bases from J, leaving 18 bases between. CDR3 sequence (DNA): TGTGCCAGCAGCCCGGCGGGACCTAGGGGAAAACTGTTTTTT. Protein: CASSPAGPRGKLFF.

The chain recombines TRBV7-9 with TRBJ1-1; D perhaps matches TRBD1 (6 bases). The CDR3 is 15 amino acids. Germline CDR1 SEHNR, CDR2 FQNEAQ (reference sequence). Trimming stripped 5 bases from V and 1 base from J, with 14 bases between. The CDR3 sequence: CASSPREGGNTEAFF. The CDR3 nucleotides are TGTGCCAGCAGCCCCCGGGAAGGGGGGAACACTGAAGCTTTCTTT.

The chain joins TRBV28 to TRBJ2-7, with D unresolved. Germline CDR1 MDHEN, CDR2 SYDVKM. The CDR3 is made up of 13 amino acids. The germline V and J ends were trimmed by 3 bases and 6 bases, with 12 bases remaining between them. The CDR3 reads CASSFGSTFEQYV. CDR3 in DNA: TGTGCCAGCAGTTTCGGGTCTACATTCGAGCAGTACGTC.